Shown below are 9 T cell receptor beta chains from a single sample sequenced in a study of CD8 T cells in Susac syndrome. The RNA, roughly 0.45 to 1 ug, was put through reverse transcription using random hexamers. TCRdb fed the immunoSEQ multiplex PCR reads into MiXCR, producing one record per CDR3 protein. The sample has 120,000 or so distinct CDR3 sequences; 90% to 95% are singletons. Sequenced: CD4+ T cells from PBMCs. Receptor source: a human donor in good health.

V gene TRBV15 combines with J gene TRBJ2-1; D not certain. The CDR3 spans 13 residues. Germline-derived CDR1 and CDR2 are LNHNV and YYDKDF (reference sequence). V was pared by 0 bases and J by 10 bases, with 10 bases between. The CDR3 nucleotides are TGTGCCACCAGCAGAGATCATGGGGAAGAGCAGTTCTTC. It specifies CATSRDHGEEQFF. The whole variable domain, filled in from reference TRBV15 and TRBJ2-1, reads DAMVIQNPRYQVTQFGKPVTLSCSQTLNHNVMYWYQQKSSQAPKLLFHYYDKDFNNEADTPDNFQSRRPNTSFCFLDIRSPGLGDTAMYLCATSRDHGEEQFFGPGTRLTVL.

The chain carries TRBV18 and TRBJ2-7; the match to TRBD2 covers 7 bases. Germline V CDR1 and CDR2: KGHSH, LQKENI. Trimming removed 6 bases from V and 12 bases from J; junction bases left unmatched: 14. There are 13 residues in the CDR3. The DNA of the CDR3 is TGTGCCAGCTCCCCCGAAGGGACTATTCCCCGGTACTTC. This translates into CASSPEGTIPRYF.

This clonotype was detected once. The chain is built from TRBV28 and TRBJ2-7; 7 bases align to TRBD1. V was clipped by 8 bases and J by 2 bases; unmatched bases: 3. CDR1 is MDHEN, CDR2 SYDVKM, per germline. The CDR3 is 12 amino acids. DNA for the CDR3: TGTGCCAGCCTGGGACAGACCTACGAGCAGTACTTC. Translating it yields CASLGQTYEQYF.

The V and J genes are TRBV29-1 and TRBJ2-1, with a tentative D call TRBD2 (5 bases). The V gene's germline CDR1 is SQVTM and CDR2 ANQGSEA. Trimming took off 3 bases at V and 6 bases at J, with 15 bases between the two ends. CDR3 length equals 14 residues. CDR3 amino acids: CSVDPGTATNEQFF. DNA of the CDR3: TGCAGCGTTGACCCGGGAACGGCCACCAATGAGCAGTTCTTC.

This chain links TRBV7-9 with TRBJ2-1; D may be TRBD1 (5 bases). Germline assignment: CDR1 SEHNR and CDR2 FQNEAQ (reference sequence). V was cut by 5 bases and J by 1 base, with 9 bases left in between. The CDR3 has 14 residues. CDR3 sequence: CASSARQSYNEQFF. As DNA, the CDR3 is TGTGCCAGCAGCGCCAGACAGTCCTACAATGAGCAGTTCTTC.

The genes are TRBV27 and TRBJ2-7, with D perhaps TRBD1 (7 bases). This CDR3 comprises 16 residues. V dropped 3 bases and J dropped 2 bases, with 17 bases sitting between them. Germline CDR1 and CDR2: MNHEY and SMNVEV (reference sequence). Here the CDR3 reads CASSLLQGGIPYEQYF. Written as DNA, the CDR3 is TGTGCCAGCAGTTTGCTCCAGGGGGGTATCCCCTACGAGCAGTACTTC.

This clonotype has only one observation. The rearrangement uses TRBV20-1 and TRBJ2-7; 8 bases agree with TRBD2. The CDR3 runs 13 residues. V lost 3 bases to trimming and J lost 1 base; unmatched junction nucleotides: 2. The germline CDR1 and CDR2 sequences are DFQATT and SNEGSKA (reference sequence). The CDR3 loop reads CSARSGRSYEQYF. CDR3 coding DNA: TGCAGTGCTAGGAGCGGGAGATCCTACGAGCAGTACTTC.

This rearrangement joins TRBV25-1 to TRBJ2-3, with D unresolved. The CDR3 consists of 15 residues. The V gene's germline CDR1 is MGHDK and CDR2 SYGVNS. Deletions cut 0 bases from V and 4 bases from J, with 11 bases between. CDR3 DNA sequence: TGTGCCAGCAGTGAATATATGGGCCCGGCAGATACGCAGTATTTT. As protein: CASSEYMGPADTQYF.

The chain links TRBV16 to TRBJ2-2; a weak D match, TRBD1 (5 bases). This CDR3 comprises 15 residues. Germline CDR1 reads KGHSY; CDR2 reads FQNENV. Trimming removed 4 bases at V and 2 bases at J, with 11 bases between. CDR3 in DNA: TGTGCCAGCAGCCCTTTGACAGTTAACACCGGGGAGCTGTTTTTT. Translating it yields CASSPLTVNTGELFF. The full variable domain, completed using reference TRBV16 and TRBJ2-2, is GEEVAQTPKHLVRGEGQKAKLYCAPIKGHSYVFWYQQVLKNEFKFLISFQNENVFDETGMPKERFSAKCLPNSPCSLEIQATKLEDSAVYFCASSPLTVNTGELFFGEGSRLTVL.